This T cell receptor (beta chain) was profiled in a study of tumor and adjacent non-tumor tissue in lung cancer. Study details: Millions of productive TCRbeta reads were obtained per sample on average.

A modified ARM-PCR protocol with three rounds of nested PCR amplified TCRbeta. TCRdb reprocessed the multiplex PCR reads via MiXCR and lists one record per CDR3 protein. The table has some 71,000 distinct CDR3 sequences, over 60% seen once. The template was RNA from unsorted bulk tissue. As regards this clonotype: Its target is not known. A junction boundary mismatches the germline segment, possibly from a read error.

Germline loops: CDR1 SGHAT, CDR2 FQNNGV. The CDR3 has 18 amino acids. Findings and limits, study-wide: Tumor repertoires had a smaller top 100 clone share than normal lung.

Material for sequencing was lung tumor tissue. The chain employs TRBV11-2 and TRBJ2-5; tentative D call: TRBD2 (5 bases). The receptor comes from a woman aged 40 to 50 with non-small cell lung cancer. The CDR3 nucleotides read TGTGCCAGCAGCTTAGCGAGGCTAGCCCTGGGAAAAAAAGAGACCCAGAACTTC. Its protein product is CASSLARLALGKKETQNF.